The next 3 T cell receptor beta chains were all read from a single sample in a study of T cells in Graves' hyperthyroidism and ophthalmopathy. Amplification yielded TCR beta CDR3 regions, with RNA transcripts as the source. The HTBI primer set served for first-round RT-PCR of the TCR CDR3. TCRdb ran MiXCR on the multiplex PCR reads and lists one entry per CDR3 protein. The repertoire holds some 500,000 distinct CDR3 sequences, around an eighth seen once, with around 17% in the top ten. Source material: blood. The receptors were sampled from a woman younger than 35 with Graves' hyperthyroidism.

This clonotype was observed at least ten times. This chain connects TRBV20-1 to TRBJ2-1; weak D call: TRBD1 (5 bases). Trimming left V 6 bases short and J 8 bases short, with 23 bases between. This CDR3 has 15 residues. Germline CDR1 is DFQATT and CDR2 is SNEGSKA (reference sequence). CDR3 residues: CSATIRRYRYDEQFF. The CDR3 bases are TGCAGTGCAACAATACGGCGTTACAGGTACGATGAGCAGTTCTTC.

This clonotype was seen a few times. CDR3 in DNA: TGTGCCAGTAGTCCGCAGGGAATCGGGGAGACCCAGTACTTC. It encodes CASSPQGIGETQYF. The genes are TRBV19 and TRBJ2-5; a weak D match, TRBD1 (5 bases). The V end lost 5 bases, the J end lost 5 bases, and 15 bases lay between the germline ends. This CDR3 has 14 residues. Germline V gives CDR1 LNHDA, CDR2 SQIVND (reference sequence).

The chain recombines TRBV6-1 with TRBJ1-2; the D gene is possibly TRBD1 (6 bases). The germline V gene encodes CDR1 MNHNS and CDR2 SASEGT. Trimming took 6 bases from V and 1 from J, leaving 12 bases between them. CDR3 length equals 14 residues. This chain's CDR3 is CASSRTVLNYGYTF. CDR3 nucleotide sequence: TGTGCCAGCAGCCGGACAGTCCTTAACTATGGCTACACCTTC.